Included here is one TCR beta chain sequence, with context. The entry originates in a study of cytomegalovirus exposure and HLA in healthy donors. The CDR3 extends over 15 amino acids. Between the trimmed V and J ends, which lost 3 bases and 2 bases, there was a span of 14 bases. Per germline, CDR1 SGHRS and CDR2 YFSETQ. The PCR contained 60 Vbeta and 13 Jbeta primers. This table comes from immunoSEQ multiplex PCR, and its TCRdb copy is limited to in-frame clones, with some not included. This sample has over 100,000 clones, with roughly 80% found just once. The chain recombines TRBV5-1 with TRBJ1-1; D remains ambiguous. The receptor's source is a man aged 25 to 40 in good health and CMV-seropositive. The specimen was PBMCs. The CDR3 protein is CASSSSGSLNTEAFF. In nucleotides, the CDR3 is TGCGCCAGCAGCTCCTCCGGGAGCCTAAACACTGAAGCTTTCTTT.